The 16 T cell receptor beta chains in this list originate from one sample, sequenced in a study of blood T cell repertoires in COVID-19. Using immunoSEQ multiplex PCR, the repertoire was profiled, and TCRdb retains in-frame clones only, with some absent. The repertoire holds some 170,000 clones, with around 80% as singletons. The sequenced sample was PBMCs or T cells enriched from blood (not recorded which). The receptors derive from a man aged 50 to 60 who had recovered from COVID-19.

This sequence joins TRBV11-2 and TRBJ1-5, with D unclear. The germline V gene encodes CDR1 SGHAT and CDR2 FQNNGV. Trimming left V 3 bases short and J 1 base short, with 7 bases between. The CDR3 covers 14 residues. CDR3 bases: TGTGCCAGCAGCTTGAGCCAAAGCAATCAGCCCCAGCATTTT. Translation gives CASSLSQSNQPQHF.

The V gene is TRBV29-1, the J gene TRBJ1-4; D uncertain. The CDR3 covers 14 residues. V lost 6 bases to trimming and J lost 0 bases, with 11 bases between them. CDR1 and CDR2 (germline): SQVTM, ANQGSEA. CDR3 DNA sequence: TGCAGCGTAGCTTTGTATGCAACTAATGAAAAACTGTTTTTT. Its protein is CSVALYATNEKLFF.

CDR3 DNA: TGTGCCAGCAGTGACCCGGCTGACAGGGGGTGCTCACCCCTCCACTTT. The encoded protein is CASSDPADRGCSPLHF. This chain uses TRBV6-4 with TRBJ1-6, with 9 bases lining up with TRBD1. CDR1 and CDR2 from the germline V gene are MRHNA and SNTAGT. V was clipped by 2 bases and J by 10 bases; unmatched bases: 9. CDR3 length: 16 residues.

The chain recombines TRBV11-2 with TRBJ2-4, with D unclear. This CDR3 comprises 12 residues. Germline V CDR1 and CDR2: SGHAT, FQNNGV. The V end lost 1 base, the J end lost 12 bases, and 10 bases lay between the germline ends. The CDR3 reads CASSLVVENQYF. CDR3 bases: TGTGCCAGCAGCTTAGTAGTGGAGAATCAGTACTTC.

CDR3 nucleotide sequence: TGTGCCATCGCCTCAGGGACAGCGAACACTGAAGCTTTCTTT. It specifies CAIASGTANTEAFF. The V call is TRBV10-3, the J call TRBJ1-1; TRBD1 aligns across 7 bases. The junction had 7 bases not matched to a gene; V was cut back by 8 bases and J by 1 base. This CDR3 has 14 amino acids. The germline gives CDR1 ENHRY, CDR2 SYGVKD.

This sequence joins TRBV20-1 and TRBJ1-1; no reliable D call. Trimming pared 5 bases from V and 6 bases from J, leaving 10 bases between. The length of the CDR3 is 11 residues. Germline V gene lookup returns CDR1 DFQATT and CDR2 SNEGSKA (reference sequence). CDR3 residues: CSAVVLSEAFF. CDR3 nucleotides: TGCAGTGCTGTAGTCTTATCTGAAGCTTTCTTT.

V is TRBV2 and J is TRBJ1-5; 9 nucleotides line up with TRBD1. Germline CDR1 reads SNHLY; CDR2 reads FYNNEI. This CDR3 has 17 residues. J was trimmed by 0 bases and V by 6 bases; bases with no gene match: 9. Here the CDR3 reads CASRADRGGYSNQPQHF. CDR3 bases: TGTGCCAGCAGGGCGGACAGGGGTGGCTATAGCAATCAGCCCCAGCATTTT.

In nucleotides, the CDR3 is TGTGCCAGCAGACAGGGGGCGACTCAGCCCCAGCATTTT. It translates to CASRQGATQPQHF. V is TRBV2 and J is TRBJ1-5, with 9 bases matching TRBD1. There are 13 residues in the CDR3. Losses at the gene ends were 6 bases for V and 6 bases for J; bases not matched to a gene: 3. CDR1 is SNHLY, CDR2 FYNNEI, per germline.

The rearrangement joins TRBV11-2 to TRBJ1-1; D is possibly TRBD1 (5 bases). Germline V lookup: CDR1 SGHAT, CDR2 FQNNGV. V was trimmed by 5 bases and J by 2 bases, leaving 12 bases between them. CDR3 length: 14 residues. CDR3 loop: CASSPREGNTEAFF. For the CDR3, the DNA is TGTGCCAGCAGCCCCAGGGAGGGAAACACTGAAGCTTTCTTT.

This clone was detected a few times. The V call is TRBV18, the J call TRBJ2-3; D perhaps matches TRBD2 (6 bases). The V and J ends lost 2 bases and 4 bases respectively, with 19 bases between them. The V gene's germline CDR1 is KGHSH and CDR2 LQKENI. CDR3 length equals 17 residues. The CDR3 coding sequence is TGTGCCAGCTCACCATTGGCAATGGGAGGCCCGGCAGATACGCAGTATTTT. Protein: CASSPLAMGGPADTQYF.

Of note for this clone: The same CDR3 can be traced to other DNA sequences in this sample. The chain links TRBV20-1 to TRBJ1-1, with D perhaps TRBD1 (5 bases). V lost 5 bases, J lost 5 bases, and 9 bases lay in between. The length of the CDR3 is 11 residues. CDR1 and CDR2 from the germline V gene are DFQATT and SNEGSKA (reference sequence). Written as DNA, the CDR3 is TGCAGTGCTCCAGGGAGGACTGAAGCTTTCTTT. It translates to CSAPGRTEAFF.

The gene calls are TRBV7-2 and TRBJ1-6; no clear D. CDR1 and CDR2 from the germline V gene are SGHTA and FQGNSA. The CDR3 extends over 17 amino acids. Trimming removed 1 base at V and 6 bases at J, with 16 bases between. CDR3 loop: CASSLGPGIIGNSPLHF. The CDR3, as DNA: TGTGCCAGCAGCTTAGGGCCCGGGATTATCGGTAATTCACCCCTCCACTTT. Drawing the rest from reference TRBV7-2 and TRBJ1-6, the complete variable domain is GAGVSQSPSNKVTEKGKDVELRCDPISGHTALYWYRQSLGQGLEFLIYFQGNSAPDKSGLPSDRFSAERTGGSVSTLTIQRTQQEDSAVYLCASSLGPGIIGNSPLHFGNGTRLTVT.

J is TRBJ2-7 and V is TRBV14; the D gene is possibly TRBD2 (5 bases). Trimming removed 1 base at V and 7 bases at J, with 14 bases between. The CDR3 contains 14 residues. CDR1 SGHDN and CDR2 FVKESK come from the germline V gene. CDR3 DNA: TGTGCCAGCAGCCAAGTCCGAGGGTTGGGAGAGCAGTACTTC. Its translation: CASSQVRGLGEQYF. The full variable domain, with the rest looked up from reference TRBV14 and TRBJ2-7, is EAGVTQFPSHSVIEKGQTVTLRCDPISGHDNLYWYRRVMGKEIKFLLHFVKESKQDESGMPNNRFLAERTGGTYSTLKVQPAELEDSGVYFCASSQVRGLGEQYFGPGTRLTVT.

The rearrangement joins TRBV10-1 to TRBJ2-5, with D perhaps TRBD2 (9 bases). Between the trimmed V and J ends, which lost 3 bases and 1 base, there was a span of 24 bases. Germline loops: CDR1 WNHNN, CDR2 SYGVQD (reference sequence). This CDR3 has 19 residues. The CDR3 protein is CASSDPRGQAGGIQETQYF. The DNA for the CDR3 is TGCGCCAGCAGTGACCCCAGGGGGCAAGCGGGGGGCATCCAAGAGACCCAGTACTTC.

The J gene is TRBJ1-1, the V gene TRBV5-1, with 8 nucleotides matching TRBD1. Germline assignment: CDR1 SGHRS and CDR2 YFSETQ. The trim removed 2 bases at V and 6 bases at J, leaving 12 bases unmatched. This CDR3 comprises 16 residues. The CDR3: CASSFTGRGPVAEAFF. The CDR3 nucleotides are TGCGCCAGCAGCTTTACTGGCAGGGGGCCGGTGGCTGAAGCTTTCTTT.

This clone occurred a few times. The chain uses TRBV6-7 and TRBJ2-1; 11 bases agree with TRBD2. TRBV6-7 is annotated as an ORF whose role is uncertain. The ends lost 2 bases at V and 6 bases at J; junction bases unmatched: 12. CDR3 size: 18 residues. CDR3 protein: CASSYPTSGDPGCNEQFF. The CDR3 region has the DNA TGTGCCAGCAGTTACCCGACTAGCGGGGACCCTGGATGCAATGAGCAGTTCTTC.